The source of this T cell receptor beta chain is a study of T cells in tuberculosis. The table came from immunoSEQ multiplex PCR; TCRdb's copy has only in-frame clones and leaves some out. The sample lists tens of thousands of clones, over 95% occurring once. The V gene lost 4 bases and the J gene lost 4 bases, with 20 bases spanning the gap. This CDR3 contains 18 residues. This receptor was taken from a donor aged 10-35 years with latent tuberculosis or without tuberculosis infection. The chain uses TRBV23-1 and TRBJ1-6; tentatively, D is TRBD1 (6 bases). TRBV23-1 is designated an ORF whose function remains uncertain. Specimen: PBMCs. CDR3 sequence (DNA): TGCGCCAGCAGTCGCGCCGTACAGGGAAAGGAGTATAATTCACCCCTCCACTTT. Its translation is CASSRAVQGKEYNSPLHF.